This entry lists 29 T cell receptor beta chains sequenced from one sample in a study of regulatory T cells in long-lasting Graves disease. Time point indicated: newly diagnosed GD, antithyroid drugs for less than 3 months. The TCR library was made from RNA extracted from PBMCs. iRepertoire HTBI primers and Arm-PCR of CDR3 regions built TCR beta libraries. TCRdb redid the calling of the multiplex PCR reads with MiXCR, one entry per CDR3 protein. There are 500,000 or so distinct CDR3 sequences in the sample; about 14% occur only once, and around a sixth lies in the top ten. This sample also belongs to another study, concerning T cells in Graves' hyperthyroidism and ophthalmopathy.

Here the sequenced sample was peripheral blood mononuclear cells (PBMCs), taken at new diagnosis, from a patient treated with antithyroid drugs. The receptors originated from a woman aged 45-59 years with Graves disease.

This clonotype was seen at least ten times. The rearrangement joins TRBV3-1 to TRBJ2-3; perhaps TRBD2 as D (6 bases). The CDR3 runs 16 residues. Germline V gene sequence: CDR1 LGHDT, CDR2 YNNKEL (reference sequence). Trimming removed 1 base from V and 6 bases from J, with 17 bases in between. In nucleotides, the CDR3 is TGTGCCAGCAGCCAAGGGGGGGACTCTCGTTCGGATACGCAGTATTTT. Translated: CASSQGGDSRSDTQYF.

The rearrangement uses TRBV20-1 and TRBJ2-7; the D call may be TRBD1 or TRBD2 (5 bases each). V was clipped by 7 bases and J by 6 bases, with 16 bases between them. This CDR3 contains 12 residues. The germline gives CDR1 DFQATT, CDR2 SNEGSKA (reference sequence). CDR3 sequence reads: CSVGTLRLEQYF. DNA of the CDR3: TGCAGTGTCGGGACCTTGCGACTCGAGCAGTACTTC.

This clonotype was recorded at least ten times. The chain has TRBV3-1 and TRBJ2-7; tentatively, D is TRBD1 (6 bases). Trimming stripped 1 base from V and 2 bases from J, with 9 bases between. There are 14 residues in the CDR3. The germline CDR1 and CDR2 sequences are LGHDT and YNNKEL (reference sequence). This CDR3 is CASSQGTGTYEQYF. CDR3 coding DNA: TGTGCCAGCAGCCAAGGAACAGGGACCTACGAGCAGTACTTC.

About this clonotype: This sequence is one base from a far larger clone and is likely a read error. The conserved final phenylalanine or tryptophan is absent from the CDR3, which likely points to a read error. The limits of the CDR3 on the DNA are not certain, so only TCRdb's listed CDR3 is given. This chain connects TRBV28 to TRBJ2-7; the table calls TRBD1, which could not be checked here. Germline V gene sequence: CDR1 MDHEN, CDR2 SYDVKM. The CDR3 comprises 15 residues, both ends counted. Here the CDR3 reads CASVNTGTGLGTQYL.

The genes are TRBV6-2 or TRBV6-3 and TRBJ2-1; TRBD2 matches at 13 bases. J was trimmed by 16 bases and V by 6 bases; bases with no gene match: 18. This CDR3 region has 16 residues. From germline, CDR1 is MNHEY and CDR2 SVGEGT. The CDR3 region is CASSTNTILAGGPLFF. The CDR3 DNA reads TGTGCCAGCAGCACGAACACCATACTAGCGGGAGGGCCTCTATTCTTC.

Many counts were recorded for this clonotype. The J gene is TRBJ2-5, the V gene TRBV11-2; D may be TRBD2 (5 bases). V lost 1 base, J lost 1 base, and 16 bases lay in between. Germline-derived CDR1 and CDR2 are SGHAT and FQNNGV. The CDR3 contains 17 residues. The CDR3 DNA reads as TGTGCCAGCAGCTTAGGGGCCGGAGGAGGCCTCCAAGAGACCCAGTACTTC. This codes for CASSLGAGGGLQETQYF.

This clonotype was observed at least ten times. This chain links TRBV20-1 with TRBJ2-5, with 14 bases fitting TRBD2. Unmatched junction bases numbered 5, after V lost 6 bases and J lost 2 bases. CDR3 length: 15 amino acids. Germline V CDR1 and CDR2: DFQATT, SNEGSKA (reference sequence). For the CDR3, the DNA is TGCAGTGCCCAAGGGACTAGCGGGAGTCAAGAGACCCAGTACTTC. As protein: CSAQGTSGSQETQYF.

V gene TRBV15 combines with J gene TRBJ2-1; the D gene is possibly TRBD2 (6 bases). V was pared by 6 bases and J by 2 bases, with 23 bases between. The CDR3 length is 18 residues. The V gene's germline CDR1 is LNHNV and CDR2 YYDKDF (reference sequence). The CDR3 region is CATSRQGHREIPYNEQFF. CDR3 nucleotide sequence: TGTGCCACCAGTCGTCAGGGCCATCGGGAGATCCCCTACAATGAGCAGTTCTTC.

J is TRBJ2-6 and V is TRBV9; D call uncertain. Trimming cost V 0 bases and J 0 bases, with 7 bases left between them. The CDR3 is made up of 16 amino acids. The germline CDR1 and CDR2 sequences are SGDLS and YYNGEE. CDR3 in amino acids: CASSVVTGSGANVLTF. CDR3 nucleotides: TGTGCCAGCAGCGTAGTTACCGGCTCTGGGGCCAACGTCCTGACTTTC. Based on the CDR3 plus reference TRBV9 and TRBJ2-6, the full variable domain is DSGVTQTPKHLITATGQRVTLRCSPRSGDLSVYWYQQSLDQGLQFLIQYYNGEERAKGNILERFSAQQFPDLHSELNLSSLELGDSALYFCASSVVTGSGANVLTFGAGSRLTVL.

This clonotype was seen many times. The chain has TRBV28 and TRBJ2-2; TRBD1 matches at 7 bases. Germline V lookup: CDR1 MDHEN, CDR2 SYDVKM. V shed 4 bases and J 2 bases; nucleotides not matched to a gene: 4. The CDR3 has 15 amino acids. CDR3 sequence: CASSSGQLNTGELFF. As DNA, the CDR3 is TGTGCCAGCAGTTCGGGACAGCTTAACACCGGGGAGCTGTTTTTT. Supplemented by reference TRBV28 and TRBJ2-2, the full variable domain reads DVKVTQSSRYLVKRTGEKVFLECVQDMDHENMFWYRQDPGLGLRLIYFSYDVKMKEKGDIPEGYSVSREKKERFSLILESASTNQTSMYLCASSSGQLNTGELFFGEGSRLTVL.

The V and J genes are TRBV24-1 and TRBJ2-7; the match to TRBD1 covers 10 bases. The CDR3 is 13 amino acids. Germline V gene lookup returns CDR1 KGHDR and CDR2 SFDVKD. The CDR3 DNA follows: TGTGCGACCGCTGGGGACAGGGGATACGAGCAGTACTTC. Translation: CATAGDRGYEQYF.

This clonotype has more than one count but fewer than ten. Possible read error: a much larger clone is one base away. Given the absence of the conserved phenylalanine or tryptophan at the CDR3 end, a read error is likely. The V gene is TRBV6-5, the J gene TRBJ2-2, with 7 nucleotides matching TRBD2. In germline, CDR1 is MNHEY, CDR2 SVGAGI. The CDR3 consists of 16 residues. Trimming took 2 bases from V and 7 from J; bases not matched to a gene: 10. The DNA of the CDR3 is TGTGCCAGCAGTTACCTCGGGACTACCTTTGACGGGGAGCTGTTTGTT. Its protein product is CASSYLGTTFDGELFV.

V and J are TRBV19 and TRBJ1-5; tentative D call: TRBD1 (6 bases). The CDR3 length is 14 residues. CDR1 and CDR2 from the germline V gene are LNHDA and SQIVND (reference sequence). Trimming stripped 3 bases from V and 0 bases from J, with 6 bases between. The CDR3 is CASSMGASNQPQHF. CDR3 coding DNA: TGTGCCAGTAGTATGGGGGCTAGCAATCAGCCCCAGCATTTT.

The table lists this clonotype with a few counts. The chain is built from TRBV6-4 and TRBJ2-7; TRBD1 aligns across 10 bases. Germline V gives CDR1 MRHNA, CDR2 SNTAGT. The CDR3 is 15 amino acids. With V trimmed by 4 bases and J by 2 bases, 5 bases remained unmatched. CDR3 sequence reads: CASSAGQGNPYEQYF. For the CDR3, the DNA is TGTGCCAGCAGTGCGGGACAGGGGAACCCCTACGAGCAGTACTTC.

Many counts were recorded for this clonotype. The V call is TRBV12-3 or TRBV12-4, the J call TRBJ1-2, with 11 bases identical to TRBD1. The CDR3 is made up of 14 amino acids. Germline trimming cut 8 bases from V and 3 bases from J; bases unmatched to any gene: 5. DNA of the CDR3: TGTGCCAGCTCCCGGACAGGGGGCGACTATGGCTACACCTTC. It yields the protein CASSRTGGDYGYTF.

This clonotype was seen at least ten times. The CDR3 loop reads CASSLVRANAYEQYF. DNA of the CDR3: TGTGCCAGCAGCTTAGTGCGAGCTAACGCCTACGAGCAGTACTTC. The chain uses TRBV11-2 and TRBJ2-7, with D hard to call. CDR3 size: 15 residues. Germline CDR1 and CDR2: SGHAT and FQNNGV. The V and J ends lost 1 base and 2 bases respectively, with 12 bases between them.

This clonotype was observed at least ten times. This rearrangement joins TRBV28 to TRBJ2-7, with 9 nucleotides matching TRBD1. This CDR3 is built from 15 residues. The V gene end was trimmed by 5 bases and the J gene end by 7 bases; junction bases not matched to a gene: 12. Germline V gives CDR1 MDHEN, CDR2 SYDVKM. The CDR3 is CASSLTGTGMGEQYF. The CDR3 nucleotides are TGTGCCAGCAGTCTTACCGGGACAGGGATGGGTGAGCAGTACTTC.

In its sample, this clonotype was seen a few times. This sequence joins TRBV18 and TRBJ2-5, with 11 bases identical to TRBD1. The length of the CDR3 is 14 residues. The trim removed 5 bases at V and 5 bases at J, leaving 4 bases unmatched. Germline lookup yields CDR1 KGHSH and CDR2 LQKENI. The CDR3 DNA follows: TGTGCCAGCTCAACACGGGACAGGGGGGAGACCCAGTACTTC. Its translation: CASSTRDRGETQYF.

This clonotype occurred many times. This CDR3 is CASSSAPLQGSRGQPQHF. CDR3 sequence (DNA): TGTGCCAGCAGTTCGGCCCCCCTACAGGGGAGCAGGGGTCAGCCCCAGCATTTT. The chain couples TRBV27 to TRBJ1-5; 7 bases line up with TRBD1. CDR3 length: 18 residues. Germline V gene lookup returns CDR1 MNHEY and CDR2 SMNVEV (reference sequence). Trimming cost V 4 bases and J 6 bases; bases outside gene matches: 18.

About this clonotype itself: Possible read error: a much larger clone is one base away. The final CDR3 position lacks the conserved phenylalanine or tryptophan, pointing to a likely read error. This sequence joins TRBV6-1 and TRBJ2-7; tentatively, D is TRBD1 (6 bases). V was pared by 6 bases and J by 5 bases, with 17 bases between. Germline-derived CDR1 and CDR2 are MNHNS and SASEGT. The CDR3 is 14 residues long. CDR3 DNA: TGTGCCAGCAGAGACAGGCTAGTCGTAAACGAGCAGTACTCC. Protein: CASRDRLVVNEQYS.

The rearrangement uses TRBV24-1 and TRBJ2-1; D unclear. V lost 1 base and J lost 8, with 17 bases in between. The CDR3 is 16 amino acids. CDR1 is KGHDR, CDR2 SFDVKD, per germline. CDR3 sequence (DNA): TGTGCCACCAGTGATTTCGGCGGCCCGGCCCGCGATGAGCAGTTCTTC. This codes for CATSDFGGPARDEQFF.

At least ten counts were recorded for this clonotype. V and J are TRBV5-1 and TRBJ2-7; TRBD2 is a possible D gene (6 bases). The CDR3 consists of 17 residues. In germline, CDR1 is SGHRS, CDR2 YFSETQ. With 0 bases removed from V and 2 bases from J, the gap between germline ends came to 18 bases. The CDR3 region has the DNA TGCGCCAGCAGCTTGGTTAGCGGAGTAGGTGGAACCTACGAGCAGTACTTC. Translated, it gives CASSLVSGVGGTYEQYF.

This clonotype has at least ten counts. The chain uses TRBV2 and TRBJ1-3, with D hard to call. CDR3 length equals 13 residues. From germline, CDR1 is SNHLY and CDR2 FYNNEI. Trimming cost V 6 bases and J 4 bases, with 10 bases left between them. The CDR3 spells CASREGTGNTIYF. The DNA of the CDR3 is TGTGCCAGCAGAGAGGGTACGGGAAACACCATATATTTT.

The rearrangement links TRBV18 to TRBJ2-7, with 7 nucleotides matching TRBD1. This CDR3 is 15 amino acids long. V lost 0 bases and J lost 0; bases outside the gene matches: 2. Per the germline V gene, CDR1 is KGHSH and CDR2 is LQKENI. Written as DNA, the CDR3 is TGTGCCAGCTCACCACCGGGACAGCTCTCCTACGAGCAGTACTTC. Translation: CASSPPGQLSYEQYF.

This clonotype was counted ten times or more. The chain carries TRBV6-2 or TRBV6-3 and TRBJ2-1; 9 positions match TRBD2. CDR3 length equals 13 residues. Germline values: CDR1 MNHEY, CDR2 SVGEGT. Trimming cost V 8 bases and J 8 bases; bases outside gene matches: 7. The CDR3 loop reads CASDGREGDEQFF. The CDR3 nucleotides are TGTGCCAGCGATGGGCGGGAGGGCGATGAGCAGTTCTTC.

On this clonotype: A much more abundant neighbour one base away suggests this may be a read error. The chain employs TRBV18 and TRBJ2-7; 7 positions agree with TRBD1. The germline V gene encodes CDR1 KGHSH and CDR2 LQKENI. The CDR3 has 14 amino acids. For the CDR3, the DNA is TGTACCAGCTCACCCCCGACAGGGATCTACGAGCAGTACTTC. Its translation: CTSSPPTGIYEQYF.

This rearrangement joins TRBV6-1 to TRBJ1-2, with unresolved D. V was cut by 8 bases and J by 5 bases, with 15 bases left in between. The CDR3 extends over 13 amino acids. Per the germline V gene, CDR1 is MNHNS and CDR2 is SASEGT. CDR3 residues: CASGLGPLYGYTF. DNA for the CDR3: TGTGCCAGCGGGCTAGGGCCTCTATATGGCTACACCTTC.

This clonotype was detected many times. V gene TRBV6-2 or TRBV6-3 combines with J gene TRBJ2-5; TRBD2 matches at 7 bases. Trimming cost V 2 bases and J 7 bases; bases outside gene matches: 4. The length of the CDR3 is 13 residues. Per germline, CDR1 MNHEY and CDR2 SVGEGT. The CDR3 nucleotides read TGTGCCAGCAGTTACGACACGGGGGGGACCCAGTACTTC. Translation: CASSYDTGGTQYF.

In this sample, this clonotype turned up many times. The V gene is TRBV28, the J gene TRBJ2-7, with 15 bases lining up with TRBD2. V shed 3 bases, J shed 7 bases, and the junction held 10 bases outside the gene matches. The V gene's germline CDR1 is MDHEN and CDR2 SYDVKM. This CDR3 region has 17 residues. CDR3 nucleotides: TGTGCCAGCAGTTTTAACGCTCAGGGACTAGCGGGAGGAGAGCAGTACTTC. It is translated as CASSFNAQGLAGGEQYF.